Reported below is one T cell receptor beta chain. There is no known antigen for this receptor. Per-base qualities were not stored, and no clone one base away is much larger. The CDR3, cysteine through phenylalanine, is 14 amino acids long. Only the CDR3 region is kept as DNA, spanning 42 bases read in frame from base 1. V sheds 5 bases and J sheds 2 bases, leaving 10 bases between their ends. CDR1 and CDR2 are drawn from the germline V gene (reference sequence): LNHDA, SQIVND. The library was built by means of the immunoSEQ multiplex PCR assay. As stored in TCRdb, this immuneACCESS dataset retains in-frame rearrangements with V and J assigned. A fraction of the clones does not appear; measured against another copy, unresolved V genes explain less than half of the discrepancy, and the remainder lacks a known reason. In all, the sample holds approximately 79,000 clones, and about four fifths of those were seen once. Roughly 5.5% of the sample goes to the ten largest clones.

Mismatch repair deficiency was established in every enrolled patient by polymerase chain reaction or immunohistochemistry. TCR sequencing was performed for three patients who responded to pembrolizumab therapy. The phase II trial prospectively tested pembrolizumab PD-1 blockade in advanced mismatch repair-deficient cancers regardless of tissue of origin. Peripheral blood T cell samples were collected serially, before PD-1 blockade began and at several time points afterward. Blood sampling times were reported as weeks after the first pembrolizumab dose. This sample stems from a study of PD-1 blockade in mismatch repair-deficient tumors (dated by TCRdb to 2016 to 2017). About the full investigation: Between late 2013 and late 2016, 80 to 90 consecutive patients with around 11 mismatch repair-deficient cancer types, all previously treated and progressing, were enrolled in the trial. Deep sequencing of TCR CDR3 regions was used to track tumor-associated T cell clones in peripheral blood of patients responding to PD-1 blockade. Beyond this particular receptor, the publication reports: Tumor-resident clones, often undetectable in blood before treatment, expanded rapidly after pembrolizumab and then contracted, generally before radiologic responses.

Sequenced here: peripheral blood, sampled 44 weeks after starting pembrolizumab. The rearranged segments are TRBV19 and TRBJ1-5; the D gene cannot be named for sure. The sequence was collected from an adult with mismatch repair-deficient cancer. The encoded CDR3 is CASSAARGNQPQHF. The DNA reads as follows: TGTGCCAGTAGTGCGGCACGGGGCAATCAGCCCCAGCATTTT. The entire variable domain, with the stretches around the CDR3 drawn from the reference TRBV19 and TRBJ1-5 proteins, is DGGITQSPKYLFRKEGQNVTLSCEQNLNHDAMYWYRQDPGQGLRLIYYSQIVNDFQKGDIAEGYSVSREKKESFPLTVTSAQKNPTAFYLCASSAARGNQPQHFGDGTRLSIL.